This T cell receptor beta chain was profiled in a study of sequential checkpoint blockade in melanoma (dated by TCRdb to between 2017 and 2020). Regarding the study in general: Using 1:1 randomization, the trial assigned patients either to first-line nivolumab followed by ipilimumab (arm A) or to ipilimumab followed by nivolumab (arm B). Maintenance nivolumab came after each of the two trial sequences. The paper as a whole reports these results and caveats: Validation of the response-prediction model combining TCR metrics and mutation burden is needed in larger, independent patient cohorts.

In the germline V gene, CDR1 corresponds to LGHNA and CDR2 to YNFKEQ. V loses 4 bases at its end and J loses 0 bases; junction bases beyond the gene matches: 21. Reading from cysteine to phenylalanine, the CDR3 counts 22 amino acids. Of the read, only the CDR3 DNA is kept; its 66 bases are in frame from base 1. TCRbeta CDR3 regions were immunosequenced from genomic DNA with the immunoSEQ Assay. Before high-throughput sequencing, the genomic DNA was amplified using bias-controlled multiplex PCR. Under the source paper's analysis protocol: To quantify the absolute abundance of each unique TCRbeta CDR3 region, the sequences were collapsed and filtered. Clonality, defined as 1 minus Pielou's evenness, was calculated using only productive rearrangements. A previously published method was used to identify clones with significantly greater frequencies in on-treatment samples than in baseline samples. TCRdb took this table from immuneACCESS and kept in-frame rearrangements with V and J called. Such tables lack part of the clones; where checked against another copy, unresolved V genes explain under half of the gap, and the rest is unexplained. V and J calls and clone size are as listed in that table; D and trimming were resolved from the DNA. The sample records approximately 8,800 clones, roughly 77% of which are singletons. Together, the top ten hold 24% of the sample.

A remark on this clone: Which antigen it targets is not known. No clone much larger than this one lies a single base away; base qualities are absent.

The sample's treatment or condition, from its label and the paper: randomized to nivolumab then ipilimumab (arm A) or the reverse (arm B). None of the patients in the trial had previously been given DNA-damaging chemotherapy. A FACS Aria II flow cytometer was used to sort live CD3+CD8+ cells that were negative for CD19 and CD56 from thawed PBMCs. The samples were obtained from melanoma patients enrolled in CheckMate 064, an open-label, randomized phase II trial testing sequential checkpoint blockade. Peripheral blood mononuclear cells were collected by leukapheresis, purified using Ficoll-Paque, and frozen in human serum containing roughly 9.1% DMSO. Immediately after sorting, the purity of sorted blood CD3+CD8+ cells was verified to be >95%, after which DNA was extracted.

The TCR was taken from a human donor with melanoma. The V gene is TRBV4-2 and the J gene is TRBJ2-2; TRBD2 fits 9 bases in the junction. Sequences were derived from CD8+ T cells sorted from blood (inferred from file names), sampled from a patient given nivolumab and ipilimumab in sequence. The CDR3: CASSPGYGGGSRTSANTGELFF. In nucleotide form, the sequence is TGTGCCAGCAGCCCGGGTTATGGAGGGGGTTCACGGACTAGCGCGAACACCGGGGAGCTGTTTTTT.